Listed here is a single T cell receptor (beta chain). Its specificity is unknown. This sample is drawn from a study of vaccination and CD4 T cells after COVID-19. Regarding treatment: roughly ten-day PBMC culture with coronavirus spike peptide pools or control peptides (ViraFEST assay). PBMCs were cultured at around 2 million per well with roughly 9 IU/ml IL-2 and 10 ug/ml peptide pools. By negative selection, CD4+ T cells were isolated once culture had run for approximately 11 days. Cultured CD4+ T cell DNA underwent sequencing with the Oncomine TCR Beta short-read assay. Someone extracted genomic DNA from cultured CD4+ T cells. TCRdb used MiXCR to reprocess the PCR reads, holding one entry per CDR3 protein. The data contain some 16,000 distinct CDR3 sequences, approximately 47% of them singletons. The CDR3 has 13 amino acids. Germline V gene lookup returns CDR1 LGHDT and CDR2 YNNKEL (reference sequence). Between the trimmed V and J ends, which lost 8 bases and 0 bases, there was a span of 11 bases.

The TCR comes from a human donor who had recovered from COVID-19. The sequenced sample consisted of CD4+ T cells from blood, cultured in vitro. The chain has TRBV3-1 and TRBJ2-7, with D hard to call. CDR3 loop: CASDGQASYEQYF. The CDR3 DNA follows: TGTGCCAGCGACGGGCAGGCCTCCTACGAGCAGTACTTC.